Here is one T cell receptor beta chain with its context. These data come from a study of blood T cell repertoires in COVID-19. Trimming took 6 bases from V and 0 from J; bases not matched to a gene: 4. This CDR3 region has 14 residues. Germline loops: CDR1 LGHDT, CDR2 YNNKEL (reference sequence). The Seattle site enrolled patients during active infection and followed them longitudinally. Per the study methods: Cell counts per sample came from amplifying reference gene primers. TCRdb's copy holds only in-frame clones and misses some; the assay was immunoSEQ multiplex PCR. D and trimming come from the DNA, and the V and J calls and clone size come from that table. The sample has about 180,000 clones; around 84% are singletons.

The rearrangement joins TRBV3-1 (or the pseudogene TRBV3-2) to TRBJ2-7; the match to TRBD2 covers 8 bases. The sample was peripheral blood. The receptor comes from a man aged 55 to 70 with COVID-19, enrolled during active disease. This chain's CDR3 is CASRSGGPSYEQYF. As DNA, the CDR3 is TGTGCCAGCAGGTCGGGGGGGCCCTCCTACGAGCAGTACTTC.